Below are 16 T cell receptor beta chains sequenced from a single sample in a study of T cells in Graves' hyperthyroidism and ophthalmopathy. There were TCR beta CDR3 regions amplified from RNA transcripts. Researchers ran a first-round RT-PCR on the TCR CDR3 using the HTBI primer set. One entry per CDR3 protein, called by TCRdb with MiXCR from the multiplex PCR reads. The sample lists about 680,000 distinct CDR3 sequences, approximately 36% occurring once. Material for sequencing was blood. All receptors derive from a woman aged 40 to 50 with Graves' hyperthyroidism.

This clonotype was picked up many times. V is TRBV7-9 and J is TRBJ2-2; 9 nucleotides align to TRBD1. The CDR3 sequence is 16 residues long. Germline V lookup: CDR1 SEHNR, CDR2 FQNEAQ (reference sequence). With V trimmed by 6 bases and J by 3 bases, 8 bases remained unmatched. The CDR3 nucleotides read TGTGCCAGCAGGCCAACAGGGGGCACCTACACCGGGGAGCTGTTTTTT. Amino acids: CASRPTGGTYTGELFF.

The chain links TRBV27 to TRBJ1-2, with 7 positions matching TRBD1. Trimming cost V 5 bases and J 7 bases; bases outside gene matches: 13. The CDR3 covers 15 residues. The V gene's germline CDR1 is MNHEY and CDR2 SMNVEV (reference sequence). This CDR3 reads CASSPFTRGGGGYTF. CDR3 sequence (DNA): TGTGCCAGCAGTCCCTTTACCCGAGGGGGCGGTGGCTACACCTTC.

V usage is TRBV29-1 and J usage is TRBJ1-3; possibly TRBD1 for D (5 bases). CDR1 is SQVTM, CDR2 ANQGSEA, per germline. This CDR3 has 15 amino acids. V lost 4 bases and J 4 bases, leaving 17 bases between the germline ends. The DNA for the CDR3 is TGCAGCGTTGTCAGGGACGGCAGTGAGGGAAACACCATATATTTT. Protein: CSVVRDGSEGNTIYF. Drawing the rest from reference TRBV29-1 and TRBJ1-3, the complete variable domain is SAVISQKPSRDICQRGTSLTIQCQVDSQVTMMFWYRQQPGQSLTLIATANQGSEATYESGFVIDKFPISRPNLTFSTLTVSNMSPEDSSIYLCSVVRDGSEGNTIYFGEGSWLTVV.

This clonotype was observed a few times. This chain uses TRBV7-2 with TRBJ1-6; maybe TRBD1 (5 bases). The length of the CDR3 is 15 residues. Germline loops: CDR1 SGHTA, CDR2 FQGNSA. V was clipped by 3 bases and J by 8 bases, with 14 bases between them. The CDR3 DNA sequence: TGTGCCAGCAGCTTCTTTTCGGGGGAGGATTCACCCCTCCACTTT. This encodes CASSFFSGEDSPLHF.

The rearrangement uses TRBV2 and TRBJ2-7; 13 bases map to TRBD2. The length of the CDR3 is 15 residues. Germline CDR1 SNHLY, CDR2 FYNNEI. V shed 4 bases and J 5 bases; nucleotides not matched to a gene: 5. The DNA for the CDR3 is TGTGCCAGCAGTGGACTAGCGGGAGGTCAGGACGAGCAGTACTTC. Encoded protein: CASSGLAGGQDEQYF.

This clonotype has more than one count but fewer than ten. CDR3 protein: CASSQEESYGYTF. CDR3 in DNA: TGCGCCAGCAGCCAAGAAGAGAGCTATGGCTACACCTTC. The chain joins TRBV4-3 to TRBJ1-2, with D uncertain. Germline CDR1 and CDR2: LGHNA and YSLEER. The CDR3 loop spans 13 amino acids. Trimming took 0 bases from V and 4 from J, leaving 6 bases between them.

This sequence joins TRBV7-9 and TRBJ1-1; TRBD1 is a possible D gene (5 bases). The germline V gene has CDR1 SEHNR and CDR2 FQNEAQ (reference sequence). Deletions cut 7 bases from V and 2 bases from J, with 26 bases between. The CDR3 is 18 amino acids. CDR3 amino acids: CASTPLGQVGGANTEAFF. For the CDR3, the DNA is TGTGCCAGCACCCCCCTGGGGCAGGTCGGCGGAGCTAACACTGAAGCTTTCTTT.

The chain has TRBV20-1 and TRBJ2-5; no reliable D call. CDR3 length: 8 amino acids. Trimming left V 6 bases short and J 13 bases short, with 9 bases between. CDR1 and CDR2 (germline): DFQATT, SNEGSKA (reference sequence). The chain's CDR3 is CSAETGYF. For the CDR3, the DNA is TGCAGTGCCGAGACCGGGTACTTC.

To note about this clonotype: It may be a read error: a sequence one base away is much more abundant. V is TRBV4-3 and J is TRBJ2-7; unclear D gene. The CDR3 contains 15 residues. Germline loops: CDR1 LGHNA, CDR2 YSLEER. Trimming cost V 4 bases and J 3 bases, with 16 bases left between them. As DNA, the CDR3 is TGCGCCAGCAGCCTCCCCAATCTTGGCAACTACGAGCAGTACTTC. Translation gives CASSLPNLGNYEQYF.

This clonotype was counted many times. This rearrangement joins TRBV2 to TRBJ1-6; the D is unclear. Trimming shortened V by 3 bases and J by 15 bases, and 18 bases separated the two germline ends. The CDR3 is 14 amino acids. CDR1 and CDR2 (germline): SNHLY, FYNNEI. CDR3 bases: TGTGCCAGCAGTGACGGCAGAACTAAAGGTCTCCTCCACTTT. It specifies CASSDGRTKGLLHF.

This clonotype was detected only once. The CDR3 reads CASSLLTGYETQYF. CDR3 DNA: TGTGCCAGCAGCTTGTTGACAGGGTACGAGACCCAGTACTTC. The chain couples TRBV5-6 to TRBJ2-5; 7 positions match TRBD1. The CDR3 has 14 residues. Trimming cost V 1 base and J 5 bases; bases outside gene matches: 5. Germline assignment: CDR1 SGHDT and CDR2 YYEEEE. Variable domain in full (rest from reference TRBV5-6 and TRBJ2-5): DAGVTQSPTHLIKTRGQQVTLRCSPKSGHDTVSWYQQALGQGPQFIFQYYEEEERQRGNFPDRFSGHQFPNYSSELNVNALLLGDSALYLCASSLLTGYETQYFGPGTRLLVL.

The genes are TRBV7-8 and TRBJ1-6; 7 nucleotides line up with TRBD1. This CDR3 is 18 amino acids long. V was pared by 6 bases and J by 1 base, with 12 bases of the junction left unmatched. Germline V lookup: CDR1 SGHVS, CDR2 FQNEAQ. For the CDR3, the DNA is TGTGCCAGCAGTCCCCGCCTCCAGACAGGGTCCTATAATTCACCCCTCCACTTT. It is translated as CASSPRLQTGSYNSPLHF.

This clonotype was seen a handful of times. The chain combines TRBV5-1 with TRBJ2-5; no definite D call. The CDR3 has 13 amino acids. Trimming took 1 base from V and 0 from J, leaving 4 bases between them. Germline assignment: CDR1 SGHRS and CDR2 YFSETQ. CDR3 in amino acids: CASSLSNQETQYF. DNA for the CDR3: TGCGCCAGCAGCTTGTCTAACCAAGAGACCCAGTACTTC.

This clonotype turned up a few times. This chain connects TRBV12-3 or TRBV12-4 to TRBJ2-7, with a tentative D call TRBD1 (5 bases). The J call may be faulty, since TRBJ2-1 better matches the DNA end. The CDR3 runs 11 residues. This chain's CDR3 is CASSLGVEQFF. As DNA, the CDR3 is TGTGCCAGCAGTCTAGGGGTTGAGCAGTTCTTC.

This clonotype occurred a few times. The V and J genes are TRBV7-2 and TRBJ2-7; D ambiguous. From germline, CDR1 is SGHTA and CDR2 FQGNSA. This CDR3 region has 12 residues. The V and J ends lost 2 bases and 7 bases respectively, with 9 bases between them. CDR3 coding DNA: TGTGCCAGCAGCTTACGTCTCGGGGAGCAGTACTTC. This encodes CASSLRLGEQYF.

The V call is TRBV11-3, the J call TRBJ2-5, with D possibly being TRBD1 or TRBD2 (5 bases each). V lost 1 base to trimming and J lost 5 bases, with 14 bases between them. The CDR3 spans 15 residues. Germline lookup yields CDR1 SGHNT and CDR2 YENEEA. CDR3 region: CASSLGRMGEETQYF. DNA for the CDR3: TGTGCCAGCAGCTTAGGACGAATGGGGGAGGAGACCCAGTACTTC.